These T cell receptor beta chains were read from a single sample in a study of cytomegalovirus exposure and HLA in healthy donors. Method: immunoSEQ multiplex PCR; TCRdb's copy keeps in-frame clones and lacks some. This sample has about 170,000 clones; 75% to 85% occur once, and the top ten carry around 1.9%. Sample: PBMCs. Receptors originate from a woman between 18 and 29 years old in good health and CMV-seronegative. The CDR3 runs from the conserved cysteine through the conserved F or W. The order of the fields is D gene, V gene, J gene, clone size, CDR3 protein, CDR3 DNA. A D gene is named only where the DNA matches it firmly. For some rows the clone size is stated as once, few or many, or as a class when expanded; others skip it.

>-|TRBV18|TRBJ1-5|-
CASSPPGGPQHF
TGTGCCAGCTCACCACCCGGAGGGCCCCAGCATTTT
>-|TRBV2|TRBJ1-1|-
CASSMGHLGTEAFF
TGTGCCAGCAGTATGGGACACCTCGGCACTGAAGCTTTCTTT
>TRBD1|TRBV18|TRBJ2-3|-
CASSPPGGADTQYF
TGTGCCAGCTCACCACCAGGGGGCGCAGATACGCAGTATTTT
>TRBD1|TRBV27|TRBJ1-4|-
CASSSRGQGRNEKLFF
TGTGCCAGCAGTTCCCGCGGACAGGGACGGAATGAAAAACTGTTTTTT
>-|TRBV6-1|TRBJ1-5|-
CASSEDQVSQPQHF
TGTGCCAGCAGTGAAGACCAGGTGAGCCAGCCCCAGCATTTT
>TRBD1|TRBV5-1|TRBJ1-6|-
CASSWAGGYDNSPLHF
TGCGCCAGCAGCTGGGCAGGGGGGTACGACAATTCACCCCTCCACTTT
>-|TRBV9|TRBJ1-2|-
CASTGRFGYTF
TGTGCCAGCACAGGCCGTTTTGGCTACACCTTC
>-|TRBV21-1|TRBJ1-1|-
CASMEQGANTEAFF
TGTGCCAGCATGGAACAGGGGGCGAACACTGAAGCTTTCTTT
>-|TRBV19|TRBJ1-6|-
CASSSRDSPLHF
TGTGCCAGTAGTTCCAGGGATTCACCCCTCCACTTT
>TRBD1|TRBV5-8|TRBJ1-5|-
CASSLIPEGQRHF
TGTGCCAGCAGCTTGATTCCGGAGGGACAGAGGCATTTT
>TRBD2|TRBV5-4|TRBJ2-7|-
CASSDRLAGGYEQYF
TGTGCCAGCAGCGACAGACTAGCGGGAGGCTACGAGCAGTACTTC
>TRBD1|TRBV25-1|TRBJ1-1|-
CASSGVAGTGTPEAFF
TGTGCCAGCAGTGGAGTCGCCGGGACAGGGACGCCTGAAGCTTTCTTT
>TRBD2|TRBV5-1|TRBJ2-1|-
CASSWTGTSVGNEQFF
TGCGCCAGCAGCTGGACCGGGACTAGCGTCGGGAATGAGCAGTTCTTC
>-|TRBV9|TRBJ1-1|-
CASSLTGNTEAFF
TGTGCCAGCAGCTTGACAGGGAACACTGAAGCTTTCTTT
>TRBD1|TRBV19|TRBJ2-5|once
CASSMGQGSQETQYF
TGTGCCAGTAGTATGGGACAGGGGTCACAAGAGACCCAGTACTTC
>TRBD1|TRBV29-1|TRBJ2-2|few
CSVDRGLNTGELFF
TGCAGCGTGGACAGGGGACTAAACACCGGGGAGCTGTTTTTT
>TRBD2|TRBV11-2|TRBJ2-1|-
CASSPGLAGGYNEQFF
TGTGCCAGCAGCCCTGGACTAGCGGGAGGCTACAATGAGCAGTTCTTC
>TRBD1|TRBV19|TRBJ1-6|-
CASRRGDRQGAYSPLHF
TGTGCCAGTAGGAGGGGGGACCGACAGGGGGCCTATTCACCCCTCCACTTT
>TRBD2|TRBV5-5|TRBJ2-7|-
CASSSSGGPYEQYF
TGTGCCAGCAGCTCGTCGGGGGGTCCCTACGAGCAGTACTTC
>TRBD1|TRBV7-8|TRBJ1-1|-
CASSSNRDRGAFF
TGTGCCAGCAGCTCGAACCGGGACAGGGGAGCTTTCTTT
>TRBD1|TRBV5-1|TRBJ2-3|-
CASSRWTGGPPTDTQYF
TGCGCCAGCAGCCGGTGGACAGGGGGTCCCCCCACAGATACGCAGTATTTT
>-|TRBV4-1|TRBJ2-4|-
CASSQDSGVWGGAIQYF
TGCGCCAGCAGCCAAGATTCTGGGGTTTGGGGCGGGGCTATTCAGTACTTC
>-|TRBV19|TRBJ1-3|-
CASSIRRDSGNTIYF
TGTGCCAGTAGTATTCGACGGGACTCTGGAAACACCATATATTTT
>TRBD1|TRBV5-1|TRBJ2-1|-
CASSFGTEISYNEQFF
TGCGCCAGCAGCTTTGGGACAGAAATCTCCTACAATGAGCAGTTCTTC
>TRBD2|TRBV7-9|TRBJ2-1|-
CASSLALQAGNSYNEQFF
TGTGCCAGCAGCTTAGCCCTTCAAGCGGGGAATTCCTACAATGAGCAGTTCTTC
>TRBD2|TRBV19|TRBJ2-1|-
CASSPRGGFNEQFF
TGTGCCAGTAGTCCCCGGGGGGGTTTCAATGAGCAGTTCTTC
>TRBD1|TRBV10-3|TRBJ2-2|-
CAIPARQGNTGELFF
TGTGCCATCCCTGCTCGACAGGGGAACACCGGGGAGCTGTTTTTT
>-|TRBV14|TRBJ2-3|few
CASSPIRASTDTQYF
TGTGCCAGCAGCCCTATTAGAGCTAGCACAGATACGCAGTATTTT
>-|TRBV18|TRBJ1-3|-
CASSPGLQASGNTIYF
TGTGCCAGCTCACCAGGTTTACAAGCGTCTGGAAACACCATATATTTT
>-|TRBV4-1|TRBJ2-1|-
CASSQVGGDYNEQFF
TGCGCCAGCAGCCAAGTAGGAGGGGACTACAATGAGCAGTTCTTC
>-|TRBV19|TRBJ1-2|-
CASTADSYGYTF
TGTGCCAGTACCGCGGACAGCTATGGCTACACCTTC
>-|TRBV19|TRBJ1-6|-
CASRTAVVNSPLHF
TGTGCCAGTAGGACAGCAGTCGTTAATTCACCCCTCCACTTT
>-|TRBV28|TRBJ1-1|-
CASSTRPTKAFF
TGTGCCAGCAGCACTAGGCCCACGAAAGCTTTCTTT
>TRBD1|TRBV5-5|TRBJ1-4|-
CASSPGTVLNEKLFF
TGTGCCAGCAGCCCCGGGACAGTTCTTAATGAAAAACTGTTTTTT
>-|TRBV7-8|TRBJ1-2|-
CASSSRRGGLDYGYTF
TGTGCCAGCAGCTCCCGGCGGGGGGGGCTCGACTATGGCTACACCTTC
>-|TRBV5-1|TRBJ2-7|-
CASSLGSNSYEQYF
TGCGCCAGCAGCTTGGGGAGTAATTCCTACGAGCAGTACTTC
>TRBD1|TRBV6-1|TRBJ1-5|-
CASKGRGNNQPQHF
TGTGCCAGCAAAGGCAGGGGGAACAATCAGCCCCAGCATTTT
>-|TRBV9|TRBJ2-7|few
CASLGGGAIGPLPYEQYF
TGTGCCAGCCTCGGAGGGGGGGCTATAGGACCCCTCCCCTACGAGCAGTACTTC
>TRBD2|TRBV29-1|TRBJ2-3|-
CSVEGGLAGGPDTQYF
TGCAGCGTTGAAGGTGGACTAGCGGGGGGACCAGATACGCAGTATTTT
>TRBD2|TRBV27|TRBJ2-1|-
CASSPRLLGLASGNEQFF
TGTGCCAGCAGTCCGAGACTGCTGGGACTAGCGAGTGGCAATGAGCAGTTCTTC
>-|TRBV4-1|TRBJ1-1|-
CASSQDRVNTEAFF
TGCGCCAGCAGCCAAGATCGGGTGAACACTGAAGCTTTCTTT
>-|TRBV16|TRBJ2-3|-
CASSHSRRTDTQYF
TGTGCCAGCAGCCATAGCAGACGCACAGATACGCAGTATTTT
>-|TRBV7-8|TRBJ2-1|-
CASSPALGFNEQFF
TGTGCCAGCAGCCCGGCACTAGGGTTCAATGAGCAGTTCTTC
>TRBD1|TRBV6-1|TRBJ1-1|-
CASSEAGTVNTEAFF
TGTGCCAGCAGTGAAGCAGGGACAGTGAACACTGAAGCTTTCTTT
>TRBD1|TRBV5-1|TRBJ1-2|-
CASSLRGTGQEGYTF
TGCGCCAGCAGCTTGCGAGGGACAGGACAGGAGGGCTACACCTTC
>TRBD1|TRBV10-3|TRBJ1-2|-
CAISEKGTGYGYTF
TGTGCCATCAGTGAGAAAGGGACAGGGTATGGCTACACCTTC
>-|TRBV15|TRBJ2-7|-
CATSAGSQDSYEQYF
TGTGCCACCAGCGCGGGGTCCCAAGATTCCTACGAGCAGTACTTC
>-|TRBV11-1|TRBJ2-5|-
CASSLYLDRQETQYF
TGTGCCAGCAGCCTATACCTTGACAGGCAGGAGACCCAGTACTTC
>-|TRBV5-1|TRBJ2-7|-
CASSPLGREQYF
TGCGCCAGCAGCCCGTTGGGGCGCGAGCAGTACTTC
>TRBD1|TRBV4-1|TRBJ1-2|-
CASSQRGTVYGYTF
TGCGCCAGCAGCCAACGGGGGACAGTCTATGGCTACACCTTC
>TRBD1|TRBV6-5|TRBJ1-2|-
CASSPQGANYGYTF
TGTGCCAGCAGTCCACAGGGGGCGAACTATGGCTACACCTTC
>-|TRBV10-1|TRBJ1-2|-
CASSEGVGYGYTF
TGCGCCAGCAGTGAAGGAGTGGGCTATGGCTACACCTTC
>TRBD2|TRBV5-6|TRBJ2-1|-
CASSLRTSGRLRDEQFF
TGTGCCAGCAGCCTTCGGACTAGCGGGAGACTTAGAGATGAGCAGTTCTTC